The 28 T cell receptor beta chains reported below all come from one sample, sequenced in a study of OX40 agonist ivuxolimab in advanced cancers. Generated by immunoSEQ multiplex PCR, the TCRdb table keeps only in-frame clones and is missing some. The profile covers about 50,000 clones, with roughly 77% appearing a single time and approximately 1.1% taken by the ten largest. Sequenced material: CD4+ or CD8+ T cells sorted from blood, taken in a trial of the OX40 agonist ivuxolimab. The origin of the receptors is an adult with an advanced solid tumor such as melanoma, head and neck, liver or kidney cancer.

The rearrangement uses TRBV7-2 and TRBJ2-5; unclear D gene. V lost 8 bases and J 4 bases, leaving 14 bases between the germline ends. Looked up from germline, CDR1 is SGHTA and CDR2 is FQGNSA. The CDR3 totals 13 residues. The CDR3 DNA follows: TGTGCCAGCCGGGCGGCAGGCACAGAGACCCAGTACTTC. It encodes CASRAAGTETQYF.

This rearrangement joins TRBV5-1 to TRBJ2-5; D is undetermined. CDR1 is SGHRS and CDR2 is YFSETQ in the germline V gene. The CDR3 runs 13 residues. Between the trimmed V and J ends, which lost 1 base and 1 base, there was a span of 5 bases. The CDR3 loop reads CASSLFSQETQYF. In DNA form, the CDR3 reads TGCGCCAGCAGCTTGTTTTCCCAAGAGACCCAGTACTTC. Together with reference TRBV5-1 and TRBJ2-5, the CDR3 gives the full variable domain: KAGVTQTPRYLIKTRGQQVTLSCSPISGHRSVSWYQQTPGQGLQFLFEYFSETQRNKGNFPGRFSGRQFSNSRSEMNVSTLELGDSALYLCASSLFSQETQYFGPGTRLLVL.

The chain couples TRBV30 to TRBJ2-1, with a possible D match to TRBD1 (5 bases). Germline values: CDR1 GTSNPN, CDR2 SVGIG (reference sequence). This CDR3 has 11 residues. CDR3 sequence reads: CFVAGRNEQFF. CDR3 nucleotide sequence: TGTTTTGTAGCAGGGCGCAATGAGCAGTTCTTC.

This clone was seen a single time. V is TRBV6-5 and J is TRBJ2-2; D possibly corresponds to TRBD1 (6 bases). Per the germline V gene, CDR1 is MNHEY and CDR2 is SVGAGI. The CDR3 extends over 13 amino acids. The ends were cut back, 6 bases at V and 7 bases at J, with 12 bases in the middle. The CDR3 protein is CASRVGGIGELFF. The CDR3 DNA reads TGTGCCAGCAGGGTTGGGGGCATCGGGGAGCTGTTTTTT.

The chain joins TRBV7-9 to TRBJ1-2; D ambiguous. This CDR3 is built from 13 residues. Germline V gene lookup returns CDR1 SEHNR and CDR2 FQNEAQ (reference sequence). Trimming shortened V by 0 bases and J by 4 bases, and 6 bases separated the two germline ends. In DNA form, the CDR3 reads TGTGCCAGCAGCTTAGCGGGGTCCTATGGCTACACCTTC. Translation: CASSLAGSYGYTF.

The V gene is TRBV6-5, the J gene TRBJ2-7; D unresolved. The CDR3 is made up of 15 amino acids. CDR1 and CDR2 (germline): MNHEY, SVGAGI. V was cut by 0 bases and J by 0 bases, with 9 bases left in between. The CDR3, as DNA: TGTGCCAGCAGTTACTCTACTAAGAGCTCCTACGAGCAGTACTTC. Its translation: CASSYSTKSSYEQYF.

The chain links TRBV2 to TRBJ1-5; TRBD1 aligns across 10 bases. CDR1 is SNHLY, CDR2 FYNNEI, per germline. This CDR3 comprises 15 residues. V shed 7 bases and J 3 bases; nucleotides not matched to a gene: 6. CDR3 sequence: CASTGDRGINQPQHF. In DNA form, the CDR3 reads TGTGCCAGCACGGGGGACAGGGGAATCAATCAGCCCCAGCATTTT.

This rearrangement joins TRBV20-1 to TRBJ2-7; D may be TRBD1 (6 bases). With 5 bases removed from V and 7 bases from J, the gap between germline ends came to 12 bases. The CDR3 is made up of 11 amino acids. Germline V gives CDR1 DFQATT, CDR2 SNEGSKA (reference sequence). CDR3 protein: CSAYDRWEQYF. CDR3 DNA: TGCAGTGCTTACGACAGGTGGGAGCAGTACTTC.

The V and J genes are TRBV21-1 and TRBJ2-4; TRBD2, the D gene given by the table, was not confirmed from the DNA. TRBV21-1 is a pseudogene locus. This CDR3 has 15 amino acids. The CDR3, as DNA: TGTGCCAGCAGCAAATCTTCCCCCGACGGGTACATTCAGTACTTC. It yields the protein CASSKSSPDGYIQYF.

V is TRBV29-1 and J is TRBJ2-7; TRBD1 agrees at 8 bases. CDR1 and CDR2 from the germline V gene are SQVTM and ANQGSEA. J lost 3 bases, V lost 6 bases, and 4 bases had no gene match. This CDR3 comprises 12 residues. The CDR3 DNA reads TGCAGCGTGGACACAGGGGGCTACGAGCAGTACTTC. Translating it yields CSVDTGGYEQYF.

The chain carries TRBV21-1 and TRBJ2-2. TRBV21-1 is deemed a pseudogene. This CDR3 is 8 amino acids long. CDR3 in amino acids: CASSGLFF. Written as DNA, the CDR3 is TGTGCCAGCAGTGGGCTGTTTTTT.

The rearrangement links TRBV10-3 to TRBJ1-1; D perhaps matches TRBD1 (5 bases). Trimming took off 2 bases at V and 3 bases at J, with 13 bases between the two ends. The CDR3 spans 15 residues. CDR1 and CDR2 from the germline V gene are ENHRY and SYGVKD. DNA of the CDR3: TGTGCCATCAGTGAGAAGGGGTGGGGGGACACTGAAGCTTTCTTT. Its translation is CAISEKGWGDTEAFF.

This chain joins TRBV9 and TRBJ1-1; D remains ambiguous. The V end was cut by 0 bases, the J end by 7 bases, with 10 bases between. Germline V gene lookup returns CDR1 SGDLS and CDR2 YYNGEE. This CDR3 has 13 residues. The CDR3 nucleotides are TGTGCCAGCAGCGTAGTCACAGCTGATGAAGCTTTCTTT. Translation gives CASSVVTADEAFF.

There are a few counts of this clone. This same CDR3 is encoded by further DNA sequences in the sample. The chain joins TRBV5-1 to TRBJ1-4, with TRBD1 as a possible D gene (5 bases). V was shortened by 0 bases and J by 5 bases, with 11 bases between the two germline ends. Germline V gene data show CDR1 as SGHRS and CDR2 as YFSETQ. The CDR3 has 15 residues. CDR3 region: CASSLAGQGNEKLFF. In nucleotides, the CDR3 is TGCGCCAGCAGCTTGGCCGGGCAGGGAAATGAAAAACTGTTTTTT.

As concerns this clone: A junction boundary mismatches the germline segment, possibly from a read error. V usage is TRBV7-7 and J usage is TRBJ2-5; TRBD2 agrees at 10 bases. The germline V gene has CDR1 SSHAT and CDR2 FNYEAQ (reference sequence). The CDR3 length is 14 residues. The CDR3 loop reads CASSPSGGQETQYF. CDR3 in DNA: TGTGCTAGCAGTCCTAGCGGGGGCCAAGAGACCCAGTACTTC.

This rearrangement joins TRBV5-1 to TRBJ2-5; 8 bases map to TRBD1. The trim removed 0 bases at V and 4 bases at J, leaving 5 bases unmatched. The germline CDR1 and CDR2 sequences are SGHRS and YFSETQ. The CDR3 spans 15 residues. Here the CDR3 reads CASSLGGDRGETQYF. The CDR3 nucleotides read TGCGCCAGCAGCTTGGGTGGAGACAGGGGAGAGACCCAGTACTTC.

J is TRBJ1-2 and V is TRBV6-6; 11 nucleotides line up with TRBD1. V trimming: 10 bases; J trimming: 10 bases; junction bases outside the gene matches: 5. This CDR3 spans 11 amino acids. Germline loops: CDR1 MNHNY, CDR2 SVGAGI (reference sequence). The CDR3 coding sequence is TGTGCCACCGGGACAGGGGGAGACTACACCTTC. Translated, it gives CATGTGGDYTF.

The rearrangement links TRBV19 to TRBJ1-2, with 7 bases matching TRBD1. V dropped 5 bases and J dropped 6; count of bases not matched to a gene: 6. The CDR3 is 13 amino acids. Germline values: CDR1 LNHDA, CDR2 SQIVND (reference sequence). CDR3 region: CASSPRDRDGYTF. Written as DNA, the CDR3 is TGTGCCAGTAGTCCCCGGGACAGAGATGGCTACACCTTC.

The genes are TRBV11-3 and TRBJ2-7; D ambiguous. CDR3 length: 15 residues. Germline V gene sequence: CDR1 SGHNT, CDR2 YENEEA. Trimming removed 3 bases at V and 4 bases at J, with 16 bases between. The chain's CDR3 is CASSFLGSSEYEQYF. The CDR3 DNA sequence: TGTGCCAGCAGCTTTCTCGGGTCCTCTGAGTACGAGCAGTACTTC.

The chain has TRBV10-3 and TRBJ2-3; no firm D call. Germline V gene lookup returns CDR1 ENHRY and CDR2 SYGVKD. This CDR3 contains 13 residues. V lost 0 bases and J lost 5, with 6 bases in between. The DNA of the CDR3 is TGTGCCATCAGTGAGTCGGGCGGAGATACGCAGTATTTT. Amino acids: CAISESGGDTQYF.

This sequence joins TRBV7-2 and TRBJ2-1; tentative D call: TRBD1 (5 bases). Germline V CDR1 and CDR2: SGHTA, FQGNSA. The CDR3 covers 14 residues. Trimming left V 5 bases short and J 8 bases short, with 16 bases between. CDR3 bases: TGTGCCAGCAGCATTGGACAAGGTGCGTATGAGCAGTTCTTC. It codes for CASSIGQGAYEQFF.

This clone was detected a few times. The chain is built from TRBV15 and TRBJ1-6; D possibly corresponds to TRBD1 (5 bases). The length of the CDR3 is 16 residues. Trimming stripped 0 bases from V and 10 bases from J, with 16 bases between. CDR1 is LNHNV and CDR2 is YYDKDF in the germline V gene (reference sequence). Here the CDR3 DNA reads TGTGCCACCAGCAGAGATACCGACAGTAGCAAATCACCCCTCCACTTT. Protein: CATSRDTDSSKSPLHF.

In DNA form, the CDR3 reads TGTGCCAGCAGCTTTAAGGGAAAGCCTAACTATGGCTACACCTTC. Translation: CASSFKGKPNYGYTF. The V and J genes are TRBV5-4 and TRBJ1-2; D uncertain. The V end was cut by 2 bases, the J end by 0 bases, with 11 bases between. The CDR3 totals 15 residues. Germline CDR1 reads SGHNT; CDR2 reads YYREEE (reference sequence).

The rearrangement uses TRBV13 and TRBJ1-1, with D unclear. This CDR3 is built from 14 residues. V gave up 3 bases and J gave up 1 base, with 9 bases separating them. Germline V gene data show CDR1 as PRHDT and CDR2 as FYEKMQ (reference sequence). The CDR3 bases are TGTGCCAGCAGCTTTTTACAGACGAACACTGAAGCTTTCTTT. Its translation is CASSFLQTNTEAFF.

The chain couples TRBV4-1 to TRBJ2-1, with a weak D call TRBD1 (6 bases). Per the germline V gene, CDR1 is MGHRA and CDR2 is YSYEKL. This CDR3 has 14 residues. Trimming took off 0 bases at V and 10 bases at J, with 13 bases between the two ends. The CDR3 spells CASSQDSVGGEQFF. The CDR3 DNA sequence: TGCGCCAGCAGCCAAGATAGCGTAGGGGGAGAGCAGTTCTTC.

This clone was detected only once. The CDR3 bases are TGTGCCAGCAGCGCCTACACAGGGAGCTCTGGAAACACCATATATTTT. This encodes CASSAYTGSSGNTIYF. This rearrangement joins TRBV7-9 to TRBJ1-3; maybe TRBD1 (6 bases). The germline V gene has CDR1 SEHNR and CDR2 FQNEAQ (reference sequence). This CDR3 is built from 16 residues. The V end was cut by 5 bases, the J end by 0 bases, with 14 bases between.

This chain's CDR3 is CASSKGVGSHGYTF. The DNA for the CDR3 is TGTGCCAGCAGCAAAGGGGTCGGCAGTCACGGCTACACCTTC. The V and J genes are TRBV7-9 and TRBJ1-2, with a possible D match to TRBD1 (5 bases). The CDR3 loop spans 14 amino acids. CDR1 SEHNR and CDR2 FQNEAQ come from the germline V gene (reference sequence). V was trimmed by 5 bases and J by 8 bases, leaving 18 bases between them.

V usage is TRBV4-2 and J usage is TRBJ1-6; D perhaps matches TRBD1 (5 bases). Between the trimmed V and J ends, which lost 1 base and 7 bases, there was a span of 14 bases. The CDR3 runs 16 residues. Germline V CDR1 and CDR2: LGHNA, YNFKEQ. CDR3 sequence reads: CASSQVGGGENSPLHF. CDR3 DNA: TGTGCCAGCAGCCAAGTGGGCGGAGGGGAGAATTCACCCCTCCACTTT.